A selection of T cell receptor beta chains follows, all from one sample in a study of T cell changes during pregnancy in multiple sclerosis. Profiled with immunoSEQ multiplex PCR; TCRdb holds only in-frame clones, not every one. Of 60,000 to 85,000 clones in the sample, 92% were seen once. The specimen comprised peripheral blood, sampled in the second trimester of pregnancy. These receptors were collected from a female donor in good health, enrolled as a control in a pregnancy study. Each CDR3 is given with its conserved first and last residue. Each record gives: CDR3 DNA, CDR3 protein, V gene, J gene, clone size, D gene. D genes are given only for firm matches. Clone size is not always given. Where it is, it says once, few, many or a class for expanded clones.

CDR3nt: TGCGCCAGCAGCCAAGATACCCGAGCCATGAGCACAGATACGCAGTATTTT
CDR3aa: CASSQDTRAMSTDTQYF
v_gene: TRBV4-3
j_gene: TRBJ2-3
abundance: .
d_gene: .

CDR3nt: TGTGCCAGCAGCCCGACAGGGGAAGTGGATGGCTACACCTTC
CDR3aa: CASSPTGEVDGYTF
v_gene: TRBV5-4
j_gene: TRBJ1-2
abundance: .
d_gene: TRBD1

CDR3nt: TGTGCCAGCAGTTTCTCCAGGGGCTTGGGGGAGACCCAGTACTTC
CDR3aa: CASSFSRGLGETQYF
v_gene: TRBV27
j_gene: TRBJ2-5
abundance: .
d_gene: .

CDR3nt: TGTGCCAGCAGCTTGTCAAACAGTTATGGGACTGAAGCTTTCTTT
CDR3aa: CASSLSNSYGTEAFF
v_gene: TRBV5-4
j_gene: TRBJ1-1
abundance: once
d_gene: .

CDR3nt: TGTGCCAGCAGCCCCGAGGGGGGGCTAGCGGGAGTAGGGGGAGAGACCCAGTACTTC
CDR3aa: CASSPEGGLAGVGGETQYF
v_gene: TRBV5-4
j_gene: TRBJ2-5
abundance: .
d_gene: TRBD2

CDR3nt: TGTGCCAGCAGCTGGGCGGGACAGTACAATGAGCAGTTCTTC
CDR3aa: CASSWAGQYNEQFF
v_gene: TRBV5-4
j_gene: TRBJ2-1
abundance: .
d_gene: .

CDR3nt: TGTGCCAGCAGCCCCTCTTCAGGAAACACTGAAGCTTTCTTT
CDR3aa: CASSPSSGNTEAFF
v_gene: TRBV4-2
j_gene: TRBJ1-1
abundance: .
d_gene: .

CDR3nt: TGCGCCAGCAGCCTGAGGTTGTACGGCGACCAAGAGACCCAGTACTTC
CDR3aa: CASSLRLYGDQETQYF
v_gene: TRBV5-1
j_gene: TRBJ2-5
abundance: .
d_gene: .

CDR3nt: TGTGCCAGCAGTGAAGCCTCAGGAGGCTACCCTAACTATGGCTACACCTTC
CDR3aa: CASSEASGGYPNYGYTF
v_gene: TRBV6-1
j_gene: TRBJ1-2
abundance: .
d_gene: .

CDR3nt: TGTGCCATCAGAGGTTTGGGACAGGGGTGGCAAAACTATGGCTACACCTTC
CDR3aa: CAIRGLGQGWQNYGYTF
v_gene: TRBV10-3
j_gene: TRBJ1-2
abundance: .
d_gene: TRBD1

CDR3nt: TGTGCCAGCAGCCCCAGCGGCCAAGAGACCCAGTACTTC
CDR3aa: CASSPSGQETQYF
v_gene: TRBV5-5
j_gene: TRBJ2-5
abundance: .
d_gene: .

CDR3nt: TGTGCCAGCAGTTATGAGGGAGTCGCAGAGACCCAGTACTTC
CDR3aa: CASSYEGVAETQYF
v_gene: TRBV28
j_gene: TRBJ2-5
abundance: .
d_gene: .

CDR3nt: TGTGCCAGTAGGGGGACAAGAACCTACGAGCAGTACTTC
CDR3aa: CASRGTRTYEQYF
v_gene: TRBV19
j_gene: TRBJ2-7
abundance: .
d_gene: .

CDR3nt: TGTGCCAGCTCACCGGGACAGGGATCAGGTGGCTACACCTTC
CDR3aa: CASSPGQGSGGYTF
v_gene: TRBV18
j_gene: TRBJ1-2
abundance: once
d_gene: TRBD1

CDR3nt: TGTGCCAGCAGTTTAGGGGTGGACAGTATCTATGGCTACACCTTC
CDR3aa: CASSLGVDSIYGYTF
v_gene: TRBV28
j_gene: TRBJ1-2
abundance: .
d_gene: .

CDR3nt: TGTGCCAGCACCCTGGGAATGGGGGCGATCTACGAGCAGTACTTC
CDR3aa: CASTLGMGAIYEQYF
v_gene: TRBV13
j_gene: TRBJ2-7
abundance: .
d_gene: .

CDR3nt: TGTGCCAGCACCGTCACAGGGACGGATGAAAAACTGTTTTTT
CDR3aa: CASTVTGTDEKLFF
v_gene: TRBV28
j_gene: TRBJ1-4
abundance: .
d_gene: .

CDR3nt: TGTGCCAGCACCGACAGGGGGGATGGCTACACCTTC
CDR3aa: CASTDRGDGYTF
v_gene: TRBV6-5
j_gene: TRBJ1-2
abundance: .
d_gene: TRBD1

CDR3nt: TGTGCCAGCAGCTTTAGCCGAGATCAGCCCCAGCATTTT
CDR3aa: CASSFSRDQPQHF
v_gene: TRBV5-8
j_gene: TRBJ1-5
abundance: .
d_gene: .

CDR3nt: TGTGCCAGCAGTTACTCAGGGGACAATGAGCAGTTCTTC
CDR3aa: CASSYSGDNEQFF
v_gene: TRBV6-5
j_gene: TRBJ2-1
abundance: once
d_gene: .

CDR3nt: TGTGCCAGAGGGGTAGCGGGAGGGCTCGGAGAGACCCAGTACTTC
CDR3aa: CARGVAGGLGETQYF
v_gene: TRBV5-8
j_gene: TRBJ2-5
abundance: .
d_gene: TRBD2

CDR3nt: TGTGCCAGCAGCCCCGAGACAGGGATCCTGAACACTGAAGCTTTCTTT
CDR3aa: CASSPETGILNTEAFF
v_gene: TRBV9
j_gene: TRBJ1-1
abundance: once
d_gene: TRBD1

CDR3nt: TGCGCCAGCAGTTCCCCGACTAGCGGGGGCCACAATGAGCAGTTCTTC
CDR3aa: CASSSPTSGGHNEQFF
v_gene: TRBV5-1
j_gene: TRBJ2-1
abundance: once
d_gene: TRBD2

CDR3nt: TGCGCCAGCAGCTTGGGGACAGCTACAGATACGCAGTATTTT
CDR3aa: CASSLGTATDTQYF
v_gene: TRBV5-1
j_gene: TRBJ2-3
abundance: once
d_gene: .

CDR3nt: TGTGCCAGCACCTTCCACCCCACCCGGACAGAGAGCAATCAGCCCCAGCATTTT
CDR3aa: CASTFHPTRTESNQPQHF
v_gene: TRBV25-1
j_gene: TRBJ1-5
abundance: .
d_gene: .

CDR3nt: TGCGCCAGCAGCACTACAGGACAGGCCCACGAGCAGTACTTC
CDR3aa: CASSTTGQAHEQYF
v_gene: TRBV5-1
j_gene: TRBJ2-7
abundance: .
d_gene: TRBD1

CDR3nt: TGTGCCAGCACCACGACTAGCGGGTCCTCCTACGAGCAGTACTTC
CDR3aa: CASTTTSGSSYEQYF
v_gene: TRBV28
j_gene: TRBJ2-7
abundance: .
d_gene: TRBD2

CDR3nt: TGCGCCAGCAGCCCCCGACTAGTCCATGAGCAGTTCTTC
CDR3aa: CASSPRLVHEQFF
v_gene: TRBV5-1
j_gene: TRBJ2-1
abundance: .
d_gene: .

CDR3nt: TGTGCCAGCAGTTTTCAGACCTGGGACAGGGTAATGAATGAGCAGTTCTTC
CDR3aa: CASSFQTWDRVMNEQFF
v_gene: TRBV28
j_gene: TRBJ2-1
abundance: .
d_gene: TRBD1

CDR3nt: TGTGCCAGCAGTTTATTGTCTAGCGGTTACACAGATACGCAGTATTTT
CDR3aa: CASSLLSSGYTDTQYF
v_gene: TRBV28
j_gene: TRBJ2-3
abundance: .
d_gene: TRBD2

CDR3nt: TGTGCCATCAGTGGGCCGACAGGGAACTATGGCTACACCTTC
CDR3aa: CAISGPTGNYGYTF
v_gene: TRBV10-3
j_gene: TRBJ1-2
abundance: .
d_gene: TRBD1

CDR3nt: TGCGCCAGCAGAAGACAGGGAGGCACTGAAGCTTTCTTT
CDR3aa: CASRRQGGTEAFF
v_gene: TRBV5-1
j_gene: TRBJ1-1
abundance: .
d_gene: TRBD1

CDR3nt: TGCGCCAGCAGCCCGGACAGGGGGAAATACGAGCAGTACTTC
CDR3aa: CASSPDRGKYEQYF
v_gene: TRBV5-1
j_gene: TRBJ2-7
abundance: .
d_gene: TRBD1

CDR3nt: TGTGCCAGCTCTTCGTCAGGGGGCAATCAGCCCCAGCATTTT
CDR3aa: CASSSSGGNQPQHF
v_gene: TRBV18
j_gene: TRBJ1-5
abundance: .
d_gene: .

CDR3nt: TGTGCCAGCGGTAGAGGGCGGGCCGGGAGCACTGAAGCTTTCTTT
CDR3aa: CASGRGRAGSTEAFF
v_gene: TRBV27
j_gene: TRBJ1-1
abundance: .
d_gene: .

CDR3nt: TGCGCCAGCAGCCAAGTATTGGACAGTAGAAATGAGCAGTTCTTC
CDR3aa: CASSQVLDSRNEQFF
v_gene: TRBV4-1
j_gene: TRBJ2-1
abundance: .
d_gene: .

CDR3nt: TGTGCCAGCAGTGATGGGACCGACAGGGGCAGTGAAGCTTTCTTT
CDR3aa: CASSDGTDRGSEAFF
v_gene: TRBV6-1
j_gene: TRBJ1-1
abundance: once
d_gene: TRBD1

CDR3nt: TGTGCCAGCACCCCCCCCAGGGGGCAAGCTTTCTTT
CDR3aa: CASTPPRGQAFF
v_gene: TRBV28
j_gene: TRBJ1-1
abundance: .
d_gene: TRBD1

CDR3nt: TGTGCCAGCAGTCCGAGACTAGCGGGAAGAACCGGGGAGCTGTTTTTT
CDR3aa: CASSPRLAGRTGELFF
v_gene: TRBV27
j_gene: TRBJ2-2
abundance: .
d_gene: TRBD2

CDR3nt: TGTGCCAGCAGTCGGACAGGGGACTTTTCACCCCTCCACTTT
CDR3aa: CASSRTGDFSPLHF
v_gene: TRBV27
j_gene: TRBJ1-6
abundance: few
d_gene: TRBD1

CDR3nt: TGCAGCGTTCCCCCTAGGCGGGGCCATCAGAGGAACATGCCCCAGCATTTT
CDR3aa: CSVPPRRGHQRNMPQHF
v_gene: TRBV29-1
j_gene: TRBJ1-5
abundance: once
d_gene: .

CDR3nt: TGTGCCAGCACCCTTCGTCCCGGGACAGGGGGCGCGGCCTCCTACAATGAGCAGTTCTTC
CDR3aa: CASTLRPGTGGAASYNEQFF
v_gene: TRBV28
j_gene: TRBJ2-1
abundance: .
d_gene: TRBD1

CDR3nt: TGTGCCAGCAGTGAAGGGGGACAGGGGTGGTTCGAGCAGTACTTC
CDR3aa: CASSEGGQGWFEQYF
v_gene: TRBV2
j_gene: TRBJ2-7
abundance: .
d_gene: TRBD1

CDR3nt: TGTGCCAGCAGTCACCGGGGGGCCTACGAGCAGTACTTC
CDR3aa: CASSHRGAYEQYF
v_gene: TRBV27
j_gene: TRBJ2-7
abundance: .
d_gene: TRBD2

CDR3nt: TGTGCCAGCAGGAAGACAGGGCGGAACGAAAAACTGTTTTTT
CDR3aa: CASRKTGRNEKLFF
v_gene: TRBV5-6
j_gene: TRBJ1-4
abundance: .
d_gene: TRBD1

CDR3nt: TGTGCCAGCAGCTTCTCACCATCTAGCTCTGGGGCCAACGTCCTGACTTTC
CDR3aa: CASSFSPSSSGANVLTF
v_gene: TRBV5-8
j_gene: TRBJ2-6
abundance: .
d_gene: .

CDR3nt: TGTGCCAGCGGGGAGGATAGCAATCAGCCCCAGCATTTT
CDR3aa: CASGEDSNQPQHF
v_gene: TRBV6-1
j_gene: TRBJ1-5
abundance: few
d_gene: .

CDR3nt: TGTGCCAGCAGTTATGGGGGACGGGGGAACGTCGAGCAGTACTTC
CDR3aa: CASSYGGRGNVEQYF
v_gene: TRBV6-5
j_gene: TRBJ2-7
abundance: .
d_gene: .

CDR3nt: TGTGCCAGTAGTAAAATCGGGGAGGCCTACAATGAGCAGTTCTTC
CDR3aa: CASSKIGEAYNEQFF
v_gene: TRBV19
j_gene: TRBJ2-1
abundance: .
d_gene: .

CDR3nt: TGTGCCAGCAGGGGGGGGACAGGCCCATTTGAGCAGTACTTC
CDR3aa: CASRGGTGPFEQYF
v_gene: TRBV25-1
j_gene: TRBJ2-7
abundance: .
d_gene: .

CDR3nt: TGCGCCAGCAGGGCCGGGACAATCAACACTGAAGCTTTCTTT
CDR3aa: CASRAGTINTEAFF
v_gene: TRBV5-1
j_gene: TRBJ1-1
abundance: .
d_gene: .

CDR3nt: TGTGCCATCAGCCGTGCAGACAGCCACTATGGCTACACCTTC
CDR3aa: CAISRADSHYGYTF
v_gene: TRBV10-3
j_gene: TRBJ1-2
abundance: .
d_gene: .

CDR3nt: TGCGCCAGCAGCTTGGTGGAGGGTAAGACAGATACGCAGTATTTT
CDR3aa: CASSLVEGKTDTQYF
v_gene: TRBV5-1
j_gene: TRBJ2-3
abundance: .
d_gene: .

CDR3nt: TGTGCCAGCAGCCCCTATGGGGGGAGTCGCACAGATACGCAGTATTTT
CDR3aa: CASSPYGGSRTDTQYF
v_gene: TRBV5-4
j_gene: TRBJ2-3
abundance: .
d_gene: .

CDR3nt: TGTGCCAGCAGTAATTTGGGGGGGGGACCGTTCGGCTACACCTTC
CDR3aa: CASSNLGGGPFGYTF
v_gene: TRBV27
j_gene: TRBJ1-2
abundance: .
d_gene: .

CDR3nt: TGTGCCAGCAGCGTAGCCGCGGGGGGCACAGATACGCAGTATTTT
CDR3aa: CASSVAAGGTDTQYF
v_gene: TRBV9
j_gene: TRBJ2-3
abundance: .
d_gene: TRBD2

CDR3nt: TGTGCCAGCTCAGCGCAGGGAAGGGTCACTGAAGCTTTCTTT
CDR3aa: CASSAQGRVTEAFF
v_gene: TRBV18
j_gene: TRBJ1-1
abundance: .
d_gene: .